A selection of T cell receptor beta chains follows, all from one sample in a study of shared clonotypes between healthy human individuals. Libraries were prepared by immunoSEQ multiplex PCR; TCRdb keeps only in-frame clonotypes and omits some of them. The table lists 700,000 or so clones, around 72% of them singletons. Sequences were obtained from memory CD4+ T cells sorted from blood. These receptor sequences come from a woman aged 30 to 39 in good health. Each CDR3 is given without its conserved first and last residue. The order of the fields is CDR3 length, V gene, CDR3 protein.

13	TRBV11-2	ASSLGPAGKYEQY
12	TRBV5-4	ASSYRGLGEKLF
15	TRBV21-1	ASSRPRLAGGKYEQY
13	TRBV6-5	ASSNSGAGGETQY
13	TRBV7-2	ASSPSGGSNQPQH
14	TRBV4-1	ASSQDLGRGSGKLF
13	TRBV11-2	ASSRDRGGAYEQY
13	TRBV5-1	ASSSTPGQAYEQY
13	TRBV19	ASRVAGGGTGELF
12	TRBV30	AWSVRGARSPLH
13	TRBV9	ASSVDSGTYNEQF
12	TRBV2	ASFSSGTTDTQY
11	TRBV6-1	ASSDQGNTEAF
14	TRBV7-2	ASSPMGRGGTDTQY
13	TRBV7-2	ASSTRGASGETQY
9	TRBV20-1	SAAQNYEQY
13	TRBV19	ASEDRARGNQPQH
12	TRBV27	ASSLCRCHNEQF
13	TRBV11-2	ASSLRLLSRDEQF
12	TRBV9	ASSVGSGGDTQY
10	TRBV11-3	ASSFQGLGQF
11	TRBV28	ASSPVTLGKLF
12	TRBV5-1	ATRSQGLGETQY
13	TRBV19	ASSTTGARNYGYT
11	TRBV6-1	ASTTTGDQPQH
13	TRBV29-1	SVEERPPPRDGYT
12	TRBV2	ASKGGQTYNEQF
12	TRBV28	ASGLPLAKNIQY
12	TRBV5-1	ASSLVGGTGELF
10	TRBV19	ASSIGNQPQH
13	TRBV15	ATSDRRIGVWGYT
13	TRBV5-1	ASSLRDSPFDGYT
13	TRBV11-2	ASSRAGQGDQPQH
13	TRBV18	ASSGGDRTFYERN
15	TRBV7-2	ASSLSRASGMGETQY
13	TRBV18	ASSLLQKGSREAF
12	TRBV11-2	ASSSGQGLGELF
13	TRBV5-1	ASRDGPSGANVLT
12	TRBV13	ASSRRDYGSEQY
14	TRBV10-3	AISEVTSGSTDTQY
11	TRBV29-1	SVYHAGFYEQY
12	TRBV6-1	ASSAYLQGAEAF
12	TRBV5-4	ASSPGGRTDTQY